What follows are 10 T cell receptor beta chains derived from one specimen sequenced in a study of T cell repertoires in cytomegalovirus infection. TCRdb used MiXCR to reprocess the reads, holding one entry per CDR3 protein. This table holds about a million distinct CDR3 sequences, less than 40% found once. The antigens of these receptors remain unknown. The sequences come from cultured CD8+ T cells from PBMCs, collected from culture after CMV antigen stimulation. These receptors were collected from a human donor in good health (CMV status not recorded). Some clones in this sample may be carry-over from other donors' samples.

This clonotype was found many times. The J gene is TRBJ1-5, the V gene TRBV19; maybe TRBD1 (5 bases). This CDR3 comprises 14 residues. Germline loops: CDR1 LNHDA, CDR2 SQIVND (reference sequence). V lost 5 bases to trimming and J lost 2 bases, with 10 bases between them. DNA of the CDR3: TGTGCCAGTAGTCCTAGACAGCGCAATCAGCCCCAGCATTTT. This translates into CASSPRQRNQPQHF. Drawing the rest from reference TRBV19 and TRBJ1-5, the complete variable domain is DGGITQSPKYLFRKEGQNVTLSCEQNLNHDAMYWYRQDPGQGLRLIYYSQIVNDFQKGDIAEGYSVSREKKESFPLTVTSAQKNPTAFYLCASSPRQRNQPQHFGDGTRLSIL.

This chain uses TRBV27 with TRBJ2-1; 7 nucleotides agree with TRBD1. This CDR3 is 13 amino acids long. Germline V gene lookup returns CDR1 MNHEY and CDR2 SMNVEV (reference sequence). The V gene end was trimmed by 7 bases and the J gene end by 7 bases; junction bases not matched to a gene: 7. CDR3 in amino acids: CASTSGTENEQFF. CDR3 nucleotides: TGTGCCAGCACCTCCGGGACAGAGAATGAGCAGTTCTTC.

The J gene is TRBJ2-5, the V gene TRBV6-5; 9 bases match TRBD2. The CDR3 length is 17 residues. V was clipped by 0 bases and J by 5 bases; unmatched bases: 10. In germline, CDR1 is MNHEY, CDR2 SVGAGI. The CDR3 spells CASSYSWIGTSLETQYF. DNA for the CDR3: TGTGCCAGCAGTTACTCGTGGATAGGGACTAGCTTGGAGACCCAGTACTTC.

The table lists this clonotype with a few counts. The chain combines TRBV6-4 with TRBJ2-7; the D gene is possibly TRBD1 (6 bases). This CDR3 has 16 residues. The germline V and J ends were trimmed by 8 bases and 7 bases, with 27 bases remaining between them. Germline lookup yields CDR1 MRHNA and CDR2 SNTAGT. DNA for the CDR3: TGTGCCAGCTCCTATATTGACAGGTCGGATCTGAGGGAGCAGTACGTC. Amino acids: CASSYIDRSDLREQYV.

This chain connects TRBV12-3 or TRBV12-4 to TRBJ2-3; possibly TRBD1 or TRBD2 for D (6 bases each). Trimming removed 1 base at V and 5 bases at J, with 13 bases between. The CDR3 length is 15 residues. Here the CDR3 reads CASSLVEGVKDTQYF. For the CDR3, the DNA is TGTGCCAGCAGTTTAGTGGAGGGGGTCAAAGATACGCAGTATTTT.

This clonotype was detected only once. The CDR3 nucleotides are TGTGCCAGCAGTGGGGCATCCTCTAACTATGGCTACACCTTC. Its translation: CASSGASSNYGYTF. V and J are TRBV9 and TRBJ1-2; D possibly corresponds to TRBD1 (5 bases). V shed 5 bases and J shed 0 bases, with 11 bases lying between them. The length of the CDR3 is 14 residues. Germline V gives CDR1 SGDLS, CDR2 YYNGEE.

The chain employs TRBV4-1 and TRBJ1-5; tentative D call: TRBD1 (5 bases). The CDR3 extends over 14 amino acids. Trimming cost V 1 base and J 7 bases, with 11 bases left between them. CDR1 MGHRA and CDR2 YSYEKL come from the germline V gene. Written as DNA, the CDR3 is TGCGCCAGCAGCCAAGGAGGGGTAAGGCAGCCCCAGCATTTT. Amino acids: CASSQGGVRQPQHF.

Only a few counts were recorded for this clonotype. J is TRBJ1-1 and V is TRBV6-1, with 8 bases matching TRBD1. V lost 5 bases to trimming and J lost 10 bases; unmatched junction nucleotides: 12. This CDR3 contains 14 residues. Germline CDR1 is MNHNS and CDR2 is SASEGT. The CDR3 DNA follows: TGTGCCAGCAGTCCCGGACCGACAGGGGAGGTAGCTTTCTTT. This codes for CASSPGPTGEVAFF.

The rearrangement uses TRBV27 and TRBJ1-5; no definite D call. The germline V gene encodes CDR1 MNHEY and CDR2 SMNVEV (reference sequence). With 3 bases removed from V and 3 bases from J, the gap between germline ends came to 9 bases. The CDR3 consists of 14 residues. CDR3 DNA: TGTGCCAGCAGTTTTGGAGGGCCCAATCAGCCCCAGCATTTT. Protein product: CASSFGGPNQPQHF.

This clonotype was found once. The chain couples TRBV19 to TRBJ1-2, with no clear D. In germline, CDR1 is LNHDA, CDR2 SQIVND (reference sequence). The length of the CDR3 is 14 residues. Trimming pared 4 bases from V and 0 bases from J, leaving 9 bases between. CDR3 loop: CASSTWVANYGYTF. The CDR3 DNA sequence: TGTGCCAGTAGTACCTGGGTGGCTAACTATGGCTACACCTTC.